The 28 T cell receptor beta chains listed next were all sequenced from one sample in a study of cytomegalovirus exposure and HLA in healthy donors (dated by TCRdb to about 2017). Libraries came from the immunoSEQ multiplex PCR assay. For the multiplex PCR, a mixture combining 60 forward primers for TCR Vbeta segments and 13 reverse primers for TCR Jbeta segments was used. This is the immuneACCESS table as TCRdb keeps it, with only in-frame sequences that have V and J called. A part of the clones is gone; compared with another copy, unresolved V genes explain less than half, and the rest is unexplained. In this sample the table shows about 130,000 clones, approximately 80% of which occur a single time. The top ten clones comprise around 0.67% of the sample. The sequenced sample was PBMCs. These receptors originate from a man between 18 and 35 years old in good health and CMV-seronegative.

The J gene is TRBJ2-3, the V gene TRBV11-2; D perhaps matches TRBD2 (5 bases). Germline loops: CDR1 SGHAT, CDR2 FQNNGV. This CDR3 spans 16 amino acids. Between the trimmed V and J ends, which lost 4 bases and 8 bases, there was a span of 22 bases. The CDR3 region is CASSSQDVGVKGTQYF. In DNA, the CDR3 is TGTGCCAGCAGCTCACAAGACGTCGGGGTAAAGGGTACGCAGTATTTT.

The rearrangement links TRBV11-3 to TRBJ2-5; 7 positions agree with TRBD2. Per the germline V gene, CDR1 is SGHNT and CDR2 is YENEEA. The V segment lost 4 bases and the J segment 0 bases; nucleotides outside the gene matches: 2. The CDR3 totals 14 residues. This CDR3 reads CASSSGTNQETQYF. DNA for the CDR3: TGTGCCAGCAGCTCCGGGACTAACCAAGAGACCCAGTACTTC.

The chain uses TRBV7-8 and TRBJ1-5; D remains ambiguous. V lost 4 bases to trimming and J lost 8 bases, with 12 bases between them. Per the germline V gene, CDR1 is SGHVS and CDR2 is FQNEAQ. This CDR3 is built from 13 residues. CDR3 DNA sequence: TGTGCCAGCAGCTCGCCCCGTCGGGAGCCCCAGCATTTT. This codes for CASSSPRREPQHF.

This clone appeared a single time. This rearrangement joins TRBV28 to TRBJ1-5, with TRBD1 identical over 10 bases. Losses at the gene ends were 4 bases for V and 4 bases for J; bases not matched to a gene: 4. Germline CDR1 is MDHEN and CDR2 is SYDVKM. This CDR3 spans 15 amino acids. Written as DNA, the CDR3 is TGTGCCAGCAGTTGGCGACAGGGGGCGAATCAGCCCCAGCATTTT. As protein: CASSWRQGANQPQHF.

J is TRBJ2-3 and V is TRBV28, with D hard to call. The germline gives CDR1 MDHEN, CDR2 SYDVKM. This CDR3 contains 12 residues. Deletions cut 3 bases from V and 4 bases from J, with 5 bases between. CDR3 region: CASSLLSDTQYF. The CDR3 DNA reads as TGTGCCAGCAGTTTGTTATCAGATACGCAGTATTTT.

The table lists this clone with a few counts. The chain combines TRBV14 with TRBJ1-1; D not certain. Between the trimmed V and J ends, which lost 0 bases and 1 base, there was a span of 3 bases. The germline V gene has CDR1 SGHDN and CDR2 FVKESK. The CDR3 sequence is 13 residues long. The CDR3 reads CASSQDQNTEAFF. The CDR3 region has the DNA TGTGCCAGCAGCCAAGACCAGAACACTGAAGCTTTCTTT.

This rearrangement joins TRBV6-1 to TRBJ2-7, with D perhaps matching TRBD2 (5 bases). CDR3 length equals 13 residues. V dropped 3 bases and J dropped 6 bases, with 12 bases sitting between them. Germline V lookup: CDR1 MNHNS, CDR2 SASEGT. The DNA for the CDR3 is TGTGCCAGCAGTGACCCGGGATCGGTCGAGCAGTACTTC. This codes for CASSDPGSVEQYF.

The chain recombines TRBV18 with TRBJ1-1; 8 nucleotides align to TRBD1. V dropped 3 bases and J dropped 1; count of bases not matched to a gene: 1. CDR1 KGHSH and CDR2 LQKENI come from the germline V gene. The CDR3 totals 14 residues. The CDR3 nucleotides are TGTGCCAGCTCACCGGGGACAGGGAACACTGAAGCTTTCTTT. It encodes CASSPGTGNTEAFF. Full variable domain (remainder filled in from reference TRBV18 and TRBJ1-1): NAGVMQNPRHLVRRRGQEARLRCSPMKGHSHVYWYRQLPEEGLKFMVYLQKENIIDESGMPKERFSAEFPKEGPSILRIQQVVRGDSAAYFCASSPGTGNTEAFFGQGTRLTVV.

V and J are TRBV9 and TRBJ2-5; perhaps TRBD2 as D (6 bases). Germline CDR1 SGDLS, CDR2 YYNGEE. V shed 0 bases and J shed 7 bases, with 10 bases lying between them. The CDR3 spans 13 residues. CDR3 in amino acids: CASSVGVGGTQYF. The CDR3 DNA reads as TGTGCCAGCAGCGTAGGTGTGGGGGGGACCCAGTACTTC.

This rearrangement joins TRBV7-9 to TRBJ2-7; the match to TRBD2 covers 11 bases. Germline loops: CDR1 SEHNR, CDR2 FQNEAQ (reference sequence). This CDR3 has 16 residues. Trimming took 5 bases from V and 3 from J; bases not matched to a gene: 9. DNA of the CDR3: TGTGCCAGCAGCCCTCAGACTAGCGGGGACAACTACGAGCAGTACTTC. It codes for CASSPQTSGDNYEQYF.

This clone was recorded only once. The chain has TRBV27 and TRBJ2-2, with 8 bases matching TRBD1. The CDR3 is 15 residues long. Trimming at V came to 3 bases and at J to 7 bases, leaving 7 bases not matched to a gene. Germline V CDR1 and CDR2: MNHEY, SMNVEV (reference sequence). CDR3 bases: TGTGCCAGCAGTTTCGACAGGGGAATATACGGGGAGCTGTTTTTT. This sequence encodes CASSFDRGIYGELFF.

The chain carries TRBV6-5 and TRBJ1-1; TRBD1 might be the D (5 bases). The CDR3 has 13 residues. CDR1 is MNHEY and CDR2 is SVGAGI in the germline V gene. Trimming removed 6 bases from V and 0 bases from J, with 8 bases in between. CDR3 sequence reads: CASSRGMNTEAFF. CDR3 nucleotide sequence: TGTGCCAGCAGCCGGGGGATGAACACTGAAGCTTTCTTT.

This chain connects TRBV30 to TRBJ2-7; 10 bases align to TRBD1. The CDR3 has 15 residues. The trim removed 2 bases at V and 6 bases at J, leaving 10 bases unmatched. Germline V gene lookup returns CDR1 GTSNPN and CDR2 SVGIG (reference sequence). CDR3 amino acids: CAWSLGDRGRSEQYF. The CDR3 DNA is TGTGCCTGGAGTCTAGGGGACAGGGGAAGATCCGAGCAGTACTTC.

The chain is built from TRBV7-6 and TRBJ2-5, with 15 bases identical to TRBD2. CDR1 and CDR2 (germline): SGHVS, FNYEAQ. This CDR3 has 18 amino acids. The V segment lost 5 bases and the J segment 4 bases; nucleotides outside the gene matches: 11. The CDR3 sequence: CASSPGLAGGRYGETQYF. CDR3 coding DNA: TGTGCCAGCAGCCCCGGACTAGCGGGGGGGCGTTATGGAGAGACCCAGTACTTC.

This chain uses TRBV5-4 with TRBJ1-2, with a possible D match to TRBD1 (6 bases). The length of the CDR3 is 14 residues. V was trimmed by 4 bases and J by 8 bases, leaving 18 bases between them. CDR1 and CDR2 (germline): SGHNT, YYREEE (reference sequence). CDR3 amino acids: CASSKSGTLWGYTF. As DNA, the CDR3 is TGTGCCAGCAGCAAGTCCGGGACACTCTGGGGCTACACCTTC.

J is TRBJ1-2 and V is TRBV7-6; 7 bases are shared with TRBD1. This CDR3 is built from 13 residues. Germline CDR1 and CDR2: SGHVS and FNYEAQ. V lost 5 bases and J lost 6; bases outside the gene matches: 6. The CDR3 nucleotides are TGTGCCAGCAGCCACGGACAGGACCATGGCTACACCTTC. Translating gives CASSHGQDHGYTF.

This clone was counted between two and nine times. The J gene is TRBJ1-2, the V gene TRBV7-8, with 9 nucleotides matching TRBD1. The CDR3 runs 17 residues. Germline CDR1 and CDR2: SGHVS and FQNEAQ. V lost 6 bases and J lost 4; bases outside the gene matches: 15. The CDR3 reads CASSLGAGTGKSYGYTF. CDR3 in DNA: TGTGCCAGCAGTCTAGGGGCGGGGACAGGGAAATCCTATGGCTACACCTTC.

The J gene is TRBJ2-1, the V gene TRBV7-6; weak D call: TRBD1 (6 bases). The CDR3 is made up of 17 amino acids. Germline assignment: CDR1 SGHVS and CDR2 FNYEAQ. Trimming removed 6 bases at V and 5 bases at J, with 23 bases between. Here the CDR3 DNA reads TGTGCCAGCAGGGGGCCGGGACACCCTCTAGGACACAATGAGCAGTTCTTC. As protein: CASRGPGHPLGHNEQFF. The entire variable domain, with the rest obtained from reference TRBV7-6 and TRBJ2-1, is as follows: GAGVSQSPRYKVTKRGQDVALRCDPISGHVSLYWYRQALGQGPEFLTYFNYEAQQDKSGLPNDRFSAERPEGSISTLTIQRTEQRDSAMYRCASRGPGHPLGHNEQFFGPGTRLTVL.

J is TRBJ1-3 and V is TRBV9; D is unresolved. CDR1 and CDR2 (germline): SGDLS, YYNGEE. This CDR3 is 15 amino acids long. The V end lost 3 bases, the J end lost 3 bases, and 13 bases lay between the germline ends. CDR3 sequence reads: CASSGKETVGNTIYF. The CDR3 DNA follows: TGTGCCAGCAGCGGTAAAGAGACTGTTGGAAACACCATATATTTT.

This rearrangement joins TRBV27 to TRBJ2-2; TRBD2 aligns across 8 bases. The CDR3 is 15 residues long. J lost 5 bases, V lost 3 bases, and 5 bases had no gene match. Germline V gene lookup returns CDR1 MNHEY and CDR2 SMNVEV (reference sequence). The CDR3 DNA is TGTGCCAGCAGTTTCGGTAGCGGGACAACCGGGGAGCTGTTTTTT. This translates into CASSFGSGTTGELFF.

The rearrangement joins TRBV11-2 to TRBJ1-2; TRBD1 matches at 8 bases. Germline CDR1 is SGHAT and CDR2 is FQNNGV. The CDR3 contains 13 residues. Trimming at V came to 5 bases and at J to 5 bases, leaving 4 bases not matched to a gene. CDR3 nucleotide sequence: TGTGCCAGCAGCCCTACAGGGGGGTATGGCTACACCTTC. As protein: CASSPTGGYGYTF. The full variable domain, with the rest looked up from reference TRBV11-2 and TRBJ1-2, is EAGVAQSPRYKIIEKRQSVAFWCNPISGHATLYWYQQILGQGPKLLIQFQNNGVVDDSQLPKDRFSAERLKGVDSTLKIQPAKLEDSAVYLCASSPTGGYGYTFGSGTRLTVV.

Written as DNA, the CDR3 is TGTGCCAGCAGTAGGAAGGGCGGGGAAGCTTTCTTT. Translation: CASSRKGGEAFF. The chain combines TRBV7-2 with TRBJ1-1; D remains ambiguous. The germline gives CDR1 SGHTA, CDR2 FQGNSA. The CDR3 spans 12 residues. With 6 bases removed from V and 8 bases from J, the gap between germline ends came to 13 bases.

This rearrangement joins TRBV27 to TRBJ2-7, with a possible D match to TRBD1 (5 bases). V lost 0 bases to trimming and J lost 2 bases, with 11 bases between them. This CDR3 contains 15 residues. The V gene's germline CDR1 is MNHEY and CDR2 SMNVEV (reference sequence). Written as DNA, the CDR3 is TGTGCCAGCAGTTTATCCGGTATAGGGGCCTACGAGCAGTACTTC. Residues: CASSLSGIGAYEQYF.

This chain links TRBV6-5 with TRBJ1-2; the match to TRBD1 covers 9 bases. This CDR3 has 15 residues. Trimming cost V 4 bases and J 3 bases; bases outside gene matches: 6. The germline V gene has CDR1 MNHEY and CDR2 SVGAGI. CDR3 sequence reads: CASSSTGGRDYGYTF. For the CDR3, the DNA is TGTGCCAGCAGTTCTACAGGGGGCAGGGACTATGGCTACACCTTC.

The chain is built from TRBV7-9 and TRBJ1-1, with D hard to call. The length of the CDR3 is 15 residues. Germline CDR1 SEHNR, CDR2 FQNEAQ (reference sequence). Trimming shortened V by 6 bases and J by 0 bases, and 14 bases separated the two germline ends. This CDR3 is CASSSPGFMNTEAFF. The CDR3 bases are TGTGCCAGCAGTAGCCCGGGATTTATGAACACTGAAGCTTTCTTT. The full variable domain, its missing parts supplied by reference TRBV7-9 and TRBJ1-1, is DTGVSQNPRHKITKRGQNVTFRCDPISEHNRLYWYRQTLGQGPEFLTYFQNEAQLEKSRLLSDRFSAERPKGSFSTLEIQRTEQGDSAMYLCASSSPGFMNTEAFFGQGTRLTVV.

The rearrangement uses TRBV15 and TRBJ1-2, with 8 bases identical to TRBD1. The CDR3 runs to 15 residues. Germline V gives CDR1 LNHNV, CDR2 YYDKDF (reference sequence). Trimming took 1 base from V and 2 from J; bases not matched to a gene: 3. CDR3 region: CATSRVGTGNYGYTF. Here the CDR3 DNA reads TGTGCCACCAGCAGAGTGGGGACAGGCAACTATGGCTACACCTTC.

There are a few counts of this clone. The CDR3 region has the DNA TGCGCCAGCAGCGTAGGACAGGGGGGGATGAACACTGAAGCTTTCTTT. This sequence encodes CASSVGQGGMNTEAFF. The chain recombines TRBV5-1 with TRBJ1-1, with 10 bases that match TRBD1. Germline values: CDR1 SGHRS, CDR2 YFSETQ. The trim removed 4 bases at V and 0 bases at J, leaving 6 bases unmatched. The CDR3 loop spans 16 amino acids.

This clone has just a few counts. The V call is TRBV29-1, the J call TRBJ2-7, with 7 positions matching TRBD1. The germline V gene encodes CDR1 SQVTM and CDR2 ANQGSEA. J gave up 4 bases and V 5 bases, and 17 bases lay outside the gene matches. This CDR3 is 16 amino acids long. CDR3 nucleotides: TGCAGCGTTTGGAGCCCCGGTGGTAGGGGGCTTTACGAGCAGTACTTC. It specifies CSVWSPGGRGLYEQYF.